One T cell receptor (beta chain) is described in this entry. V was clipped by 3 bases and J by 6 bases; unmatched bases: 6. This CDR3 is built from 15 residues. The germline gives CDR1 LNHNV, CDR2 YYDKDF (reference sequence). This entry belongs to a study of preoperative IRX-2 immunotherapy in early breast cancer. Only in-frame clones appear in the TCRdb table, and some are missing; sequencing was by immunoSEQ multiplex PCR. This table holds around 30,000 clones, approximately 80% found once. This sample's treatment: preoperative locoregional IRX-2 cytokine immunotherapy. Samples came from a phase Ib trial of preoperative locoregional IRX-2 cytokine immunotherapy.

Sampling took place from a patient treated with IRX-2 immunotherapy. The V call is TRBV15, the J call TRBJ2-1; TRBD1 matches 9 bases. The source is a human donor with breast cancer. The CDR3 nucleotides read TGTGCCACCAGCAGGCCCGGACAGGGGACCAATGAGCAGTTCTTC. Its translation is CATSRPGQGTNEQFF.